These 11 T cell receptor beta chains were sequenced from one sample in a study of blood T cell repertoires in COVID-19. TCRdb's table, derived via immunoSEQ multiplex PCR, lists solely in-frame clones and lacks some. This sample has fewer than 350,000 clones, with approximately 90% found just once. The specimen sequenced was PBMCs or T cells enriched from blood (not recorded which). All receptors derive from a man between 40 and 49 years old who had been exposed to COVID-19.

The chain employs TRBV9 and TRBJ1-1, with 10 nucleotides matching TRBD1. V was pared by 3 bases and J by 0 bases, with 5 bases of the junction left unmatched. CDR1 SGDLS and CDR2 YYNGEE come from the germline V gene. The CDR3 runs to 16 residues. This chain's CDR3 is CASSATGGALNTEAFF. Here the CDR3 DNA reads TGTGCCAGCAGCGCGACAGGGGGCGCGTTGAACACTGAAGCTTTCTTT.

To note about this clone: Additional DNA sequences in this sample encode the identical CDR3. The chain joins TRBV6-5 to TRBJ1-3, with D unresolved. Germline V gene lookup returns CDR1 MNHEY and CDR2 SVGAGI. Between the trimmed V and J ends, which lost 3 bases and 0 bases, there was a span of 6 bases. This CDR3 has 14 amino acids. CDR3 in amino acids: CASSYESSGNTIYF. The CDR3 coding sequence is TGTGCCAGCAGTTATGAGAGCTCTGGAAACACCATATATTTT.

V usage is TRBV24-1 and J usage is TRBJ2-1, with TRBD1 as a possible D gene (6 bases). The CDR3 totals 16 residues. The germline V and J ends were trimmed by 3 bases and 3 bases, with 14 bases remaining between them. The germline V gene encodes CDR1 KGHDR and CDR2 SFDVKD. CDR3 nucleotides: TGTGCCACCAGTGATAAACAGGGATCTATCTACAATGAGCAGTTCTTC. Its translation is CATSDKQGSIYNEQFF.

The chain joins TRBV5-1 to TRBJ2-7; maybe TRBD1 (7 bases). The CDR3 extends over 16 amino acids. Trimming took 2 bases from V and 0 from J, leaving 15 bases between them. From germline, CDR1 is SGHRS and CDR2 YFSETQ. CDR3 sequence: CASSFGGQPSSYEQYF. In DNA form, the CDR3 reads TGCGCCAGCAGCTTCGGGGGACAGCCTAGCTCCTACGAGCAGTACTTC.

V is TRBV19 and J is TRBJ1-5, with D possibly matching TRBD1 (5 bases). Trimming stripped 7 bases from V and 1 base from J, with 11 bases between. CDR1 LNHDA and CDR2 SQIVND come from the germline V gene (reference sequence). CDR3 length: 14 amino acids. The CDR3 bases are TGTGCCAGTAAGATCGGGGGGAGCAATCAGCCCCAGCATTTT. Translating gives CASKIGGSNQPQHF.

The J gene is TRBJ1-4, the V gene TRBV7-9, with 7 nucleotides matching TRBD1. Germline loops: CDR1 SEHNR, CDR2 FQNEAQ (reference sequence). The CDR3 runs to 14 residues. With V trimmed by 6 bases and J by 5 bases, 6 bases remained unmatched. The CDR3 loop is CASRPGGLNEKLFF. CDR3 in DNA: TGTGCCAGCAGGCCAGGGGGGCTCAATGAAAAACTGTTTTTT.

The chain joins TRBV18 to TRBJ1-2; no clear D. CDR1 KGHSH and CDR2 LQKENI come from the germline V gene. The length of the CDR3 is 14 residues. The ends were cut back, 4 bases at V and 1 base at J, with 10 bases in the middle. In DNA form, the CDR3 reads TGTGCCAGCTCACTACTACACTATAACTATGGCTACACCTTC. It yields the protein CASSLLHYNYGYTF.

This clone was found once. V gene TRBV28 combines with J gene TRBJ2-7; D unresolved. V shed 4 bases and J shed 3 bases, with 13 bases lying between them. Looked up from germline, CDR1 is MDHEN and CDR2 is SYDVKM. The CDR3 runs to 14 residues. CDR3 residues: CASSSRVAIYEQYF. As DNA, the CDR3 is TGTGCCAGCAGTTCCCGGGTCGCTATCTACGAGCAGTACTTC.

This clone was detected a few times. The genes are TRBV4-2 and TRBJ2-7; TRBD2 might be the D (6 bases). Trimming took off 8 bases at V and 6 bases at J, with 23 bases between the two ends. Per germline, CDR1 LGHNA and CDR2 YNFKEQ. The CDR3 totals 15 residues. The CDR3 region has the DNA TGTGCCAGCGGTCCTAATAGCGGCGCACTCGCCGAGCAGTACTTC. This encodes CASGPNSGALAEQYF.

This chain connects TRBV28 to TRBJ1-5; no firm D call. The CDR3 is 15 residues long. With 6 bases removed from V and 0 bases from J, the gap between germline ends came to 12 bases. Germline V gives CDR1 MDHEN, CDR2 SYDVKM. This CDR3 is CASSPRWASNQPQHF. In DNA form, the CDR3 reads TGTGCCAGCAGCCCCCGGTGGGCTAGCAATCAGCCCCAGCATTTT.

The chain combines TRBV19 with TRBJ2-3; the match to TRBD2 covers 10 bases. CDR1 is LNHDA and CDR2 is SQIVND in the germline V gene (reference sequence). This CDR3 has 16 amino acids. V was clipped by 4 bases and J by 1 base; unmatched bases: 5. CDR3 in DNA: TGTGCCAGTAGTACGCGACTAGCGGGTGGCACAGATACGCAGTATTTT. This sequence encodes CASSTRLAGGTDTQYF.